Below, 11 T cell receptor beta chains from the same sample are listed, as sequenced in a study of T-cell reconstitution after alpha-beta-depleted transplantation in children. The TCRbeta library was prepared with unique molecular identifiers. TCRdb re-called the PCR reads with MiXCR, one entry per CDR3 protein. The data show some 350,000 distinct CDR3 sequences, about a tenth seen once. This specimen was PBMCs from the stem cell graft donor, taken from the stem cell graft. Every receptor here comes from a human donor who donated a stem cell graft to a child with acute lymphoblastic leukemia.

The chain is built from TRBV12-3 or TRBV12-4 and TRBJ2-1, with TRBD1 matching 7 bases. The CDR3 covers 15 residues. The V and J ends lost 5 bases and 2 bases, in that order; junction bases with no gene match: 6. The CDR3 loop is CASSPNRGPYNEQFF. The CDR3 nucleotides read TGTGCCAGCAGTCCCAACAGGGGCCCCTACAATGAGCAGTTCTTC.

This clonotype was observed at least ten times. The CDR3: CASSMTTAKAFF. CDR3 coding DNA: TGTGCCAGCAGCATGACGACGGCCAAAGCTTTCTTT. The rearrangement joins TRBV5-6 to TRBJ1-1; D is uncertain. Trimming cost V 4 bases and J 9 bases, with 13 bases left between them. The CDR3 loop spans 12 amino acids. Germline CDR1 is SGHDT and CDR2 is YYEEEE.

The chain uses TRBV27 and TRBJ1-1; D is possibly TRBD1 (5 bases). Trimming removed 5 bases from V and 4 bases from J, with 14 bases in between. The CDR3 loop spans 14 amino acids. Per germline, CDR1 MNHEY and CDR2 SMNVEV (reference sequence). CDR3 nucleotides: TGTGCCAGCAGTGCCGGGGCTTGGGGCACTGAAGCTTTCTTT. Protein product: CASSAGAWGTEAFF.

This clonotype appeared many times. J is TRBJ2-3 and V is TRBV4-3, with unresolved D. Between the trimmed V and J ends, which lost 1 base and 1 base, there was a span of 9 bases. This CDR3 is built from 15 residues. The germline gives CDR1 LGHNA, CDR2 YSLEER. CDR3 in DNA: TGCGCCAGCAGCCAAGGCCTAGTAGGCACAGATACGCAGTATTTT. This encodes CASSQGLVGTDTQYF.

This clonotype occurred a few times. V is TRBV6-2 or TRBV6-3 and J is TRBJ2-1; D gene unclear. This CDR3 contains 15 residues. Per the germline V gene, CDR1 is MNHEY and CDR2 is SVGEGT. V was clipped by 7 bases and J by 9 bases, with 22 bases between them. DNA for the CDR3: TGTGCCAGCAACCTTGGCAAAGTTACAACGGGTGAGCAGTTCTTC. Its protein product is CASNLGKVTTGEQFF.

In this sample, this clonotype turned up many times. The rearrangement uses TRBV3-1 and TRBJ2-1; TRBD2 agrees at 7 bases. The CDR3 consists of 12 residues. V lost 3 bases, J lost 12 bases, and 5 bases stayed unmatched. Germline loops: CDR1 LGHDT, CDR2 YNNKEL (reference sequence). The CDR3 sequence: CASSQTSLGQFF. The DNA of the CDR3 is TGTGCCAGCAGCCAGACTAGCCTCGGGCAGTTCTTC.

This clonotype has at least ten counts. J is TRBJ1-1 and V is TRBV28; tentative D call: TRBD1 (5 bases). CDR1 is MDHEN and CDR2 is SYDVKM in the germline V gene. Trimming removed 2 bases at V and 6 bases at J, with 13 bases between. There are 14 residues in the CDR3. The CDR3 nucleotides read TGTGCCAGCAGTTTAGGGGACGGGTGGTCTGAAGCTTTCTTT. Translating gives CASSLGDGWSEAFF.

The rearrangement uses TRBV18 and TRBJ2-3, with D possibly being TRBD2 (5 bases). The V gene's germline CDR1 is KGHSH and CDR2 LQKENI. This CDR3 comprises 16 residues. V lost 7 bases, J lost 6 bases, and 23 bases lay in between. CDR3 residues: CASLLIERVVSDTQYF. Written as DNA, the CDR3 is TGTGCCAGCTTGCTTATTGAGAGGGTCGTATCGGATACGCAGTATTTT. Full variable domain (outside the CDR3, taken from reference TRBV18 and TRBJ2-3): NAGVMQNPRHLVRRRGQEARLRCSPMKGHSHVYWYRQLPEEGLKFMVYLQKENIIDESGMPKERFSAEFPKEGPSILRIQQVVRGDSAAYFCASLLIERVVSDTQYFGPGTRLTVL.

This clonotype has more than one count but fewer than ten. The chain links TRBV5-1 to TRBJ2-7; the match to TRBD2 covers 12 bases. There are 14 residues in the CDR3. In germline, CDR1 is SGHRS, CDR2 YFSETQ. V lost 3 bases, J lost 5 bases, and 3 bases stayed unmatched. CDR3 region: CASSSTSGSDEQYF. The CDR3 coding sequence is TGCGCCAGCAGCTCGACTAGCGGGAGCGACGAGCAGTACTTC.

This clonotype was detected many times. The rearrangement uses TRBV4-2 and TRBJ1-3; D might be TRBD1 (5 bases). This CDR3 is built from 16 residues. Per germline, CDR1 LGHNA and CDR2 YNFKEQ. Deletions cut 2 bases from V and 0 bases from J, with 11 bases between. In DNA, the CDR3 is TGTGCCAGCAGCCAATCGGAGACAGACTCTGGAAACACCATATATTTT. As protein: CASSQSETDSGNTIYF.

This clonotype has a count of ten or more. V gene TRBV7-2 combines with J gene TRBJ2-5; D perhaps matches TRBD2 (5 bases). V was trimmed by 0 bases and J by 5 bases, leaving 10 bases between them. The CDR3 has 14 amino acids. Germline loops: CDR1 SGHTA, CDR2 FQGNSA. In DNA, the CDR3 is TGTGCCAGCAGCTTAGCTTCGGGGATGGAGACCCAGTACTTC. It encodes CASSLASGMETQYF.